One and the same sample provided the 16 T cell receptor beta chains below, sequenced in a study of T cell repertoires in cytomegalovirus infection. TCRdb reprocessed the reads via MiXCR and lists one record per CDR3 protein. The sample contains about 350,000 distinct CDR3 sequences, roughly 36% of which appear only once. Their recognized antigens are unknown. The material was cultured PBMCs, obtained from culture after CMV antigen stimulation. The receptors derive from a human donor in good health (CMV status not recorded). Some clones in this sample may be carry-over from other donors' samples.

This clonotype has more than one count but fewer than ten. The chain combines TRBV11-3 with TRBJ2-1; D unclear. V dropped 5 bases and J dropped 10 bases, with 12 bases sitting between them. CDR3 length equals 12 residues. CDR1 is SGHNT, CDR2 YENEEA, per germline. CDR3 region: CASSPRSPEQFF. The CDR3, as DNA: TGTGCCAGCAGCCCTAGGAGCCCCGAGCAGTTCTTC.

The chain uses TRBV6-1 and TRBJ1-5, with D unclear. The CDR3 has 13 residues. Germline V lookup: CDR1 MNHNS, CDR2 SASEGT. V gave up 5 bases and J gave up 2 bases, with 7 bases separating them. The CDR3 loop is CASSWNGNQPQHF. CDR3 nucleotide sequence: TGTGCCAGCAGTTGGAACGGCAATCAGCCCCAGCATTTT.

There are many counts of this clonotype. V gene TRBV7-6 combines with J gene TRBJ2-3, with TRBD2 matching over 12 bases. Looked up from germline, CDR1 is SGHVS and CDR2 is FNYEAQ. J was trimmed by 2 bases and V by 5 bases; bases with no gene match: 8. This CDR3 has 17 residues. The CDR3 nucleotides read TGTGCCAGCAGCCCGCGACTAGCGGGAGTTCCCACAGATACGCAGTATTTT. Its protein product is CASSPRLAGVPTDTQYF.

The sample holds a few counts of this clonotype. The chain is built from TRBV27 and TRBJ2-3; unclear D gene. Germline lookup yields CDR1 MNHEY and CDR2 SMNVEV (reference sequence). This CDR3 comprises 14 residues. V was clipped by 4 bases and J by 1 base, with 9 bases between them. CDR3 nucleotides: TGTGCCAGCAGTTCCCCTGTAGGCACAGATACGCAGTATTTT. This sequence encodes CASSSPVGTDTQYF.

In DNA form, the CDR3 reads TGTGCCAGTAGTATCCTAGCGGGAGGCGGGGAGCTGTTTTTT. Translation gives CASSILAGGGELFF. This rearrangement joins TRBV19 to TRBJ2-2, with 11 bases aligning to TRBD2. Trimming at V came to 3 bases and at J to 7 bases, leaving 1 base not matched to a gene. Per germline, CDR1 LNHDA and CDR2 SQIVND (reference sequence). The CDR3 is 14 amino acids.

This clonotype came up many times. The chain joins TRBV7-2 to TRBJ2-7; D is undetermined. Germline lookup yields CDR1 SGHTA and CDR2 FQGNSA. Trimming took off 5 bases at V and 2 bases at J, with 7 bases between the two ends. CDR3 length: 12 amino acids. CDR3 amino acids: CASSRTAYEQYF. The CDR3 DNA follows: TGTGCCAGCAGCCGTACAGCCTACGAGCAGTACTTC.

The V gene is TRBV23-1, the J gene TRBJ2-5; the D is unclear. TRBV23-1 belongs to the ORF category, with a function that is uncertain. The CDR3 loop spans 15 amino acids. V was cut by 2 bases and J by 2 bases, with 12 bases left in between. This CDR3 is CASSQGMRLQETQYF. CDR3 nucleotide sequence: TGCGCCAGCAGTCAAGGGATGCGACTTCAAGAGACCCAGTACTTC.

The chain has TRBV12-3 or TRBV12-4 and TRBJ2-1; D not resolved. The V end lost 2 bases, the J end lost 7 bases, and 12 bases lay between the germline ends. The length of the CDR3 is 14 residues. CDR3 region: CASSLLPPGNEQFF. CDR3 sequence (DNA): TGTGCCAGCAGTTTACTACCCCCCGGGAATGAGCAGTTCTTC.

This clonotype has a count of ten or more. This chain connects TRBV7-2 to TRBJ2-7, with unresolved D. V lost 7 bases and J 1 base, leaving 11 bases between the germline ends. The length of the CDR3 is 13 residues. Germline CDR1 SGHTA, CDR2 FQGNSA. The CDR3 reads CASTSSGSYEQYF. CDR3 sequence (DNA): TGTGCCAGCACCAGTTCGGGTTCCTACGAGCAGTACTTC.

This clonotype occurred a few times. CDR3 protein: CASSPLTGASYNEQFF. The CDR3 bases are TGTGCCAGCAGCCCCCTTACCGGGGCCTCCTACAATGAGCAGTTCTTC. V gene TRBV7-2 combines with J gene TRBJ2-1, with D possibly called TRBD1 or TRBD2 (5 bases each). Germline CDR1 and CDR2: SGHTA and FQGNSA. Between the trimmed V and J ends, which lost 5 bases and 0 bases, there was a span of 14 bases. The CDR3 length is 16 residues.

This chain uses TRBV12-3 or TRBV12-4 with TRBJ2-7; D may be TRBD2 (5 bases). The CDR3 consists of 13 residues. V was cut by 6 bases and J by 2 bases, with 11 bases left in between. The CDR3 DNA reads as TGTGCCAGCAGCCCTGACTACACCTACGAGCAGTACTTC. It specifies CASSPDYTYEQYF.

This clonotype was observed a few times. The chain is built from TRBV12-3 or TRBV12-4 and TRBJ1-4; a possible D gene is TRBD1 (5 bases). CDR3 size: 12 residues. V dropped 3 bases and J dropped 7 bases, with 6 bases sitting between them. CDR3 nucleotide sequence: TGTGCCAGCAGTTTCCAGGGTGAAAAACTGTTTTTT. Translating gives CASSFQGEKLFF.

This clonotype was counted a few times. This rearrangement joins TRBV5-1 to TRBJ2-5; TRBD2 matches at 8 bases. Germline V CDR1 and CDR2: SGHRS, YFSETQ. V was pared by 4 bases and J by 3 bases, with 8 bases of the junction left unmatched. This CDR3 spans 15 amino acids. The chain's CDR3 is CASSPGTRGKETQYF. For the CDR3, the DNA is TGCGCCAGCAGCCCCGGGACTAGGGGAAAAGAGACCCAGTACTTC.

Remarks on this clonotype: A read error is possible here, since a much larger clone lies one base away. The J gene is TRBJ1-4, the V gene TRBV7-2; 7 nucleotides line up with TRBD1. Germline V gene sequence: CDR1 SGHTA, CDR2 FQGNSA. The CDR3 is made up of 16 amino acids. CDR3: CASSLAVAGGGERLFF. CDR3 bases: TGTGCCAGCAGCTTAGCGGTAGCAGGGGGGGGTGAAAGACTGTTTTTT.

This chain joins TRBV19 and TRBJ2-6; D possibly matches TRBD1 or TRBD2 (5 bases each). The V gene lost 3 bases and the J gene lost 1 base, with 16 bases spanning the gap. Germline V gene data show CDR1 as LNHDA and CDR2 as SQIVND (reference sequence). This CDR3 is 18 amino acids long. DNA for the CDR3: TGTGCCAGTAGTATTCGGGGACGTTCCTTATCTGGGGCCAACGTCCTGACTTTC. Encoded protein: CASSIRGRSLSGANVLTF.

This clonotype was counted many times. The chain couples TRBV7-2 to TRBJ2-7; perhaps TRBD2 as D (6 bases). Trimming stripped 5 bases from V and 3 bases from J, with 20 bases between. This CDR3 spans 16 amino acids. CDR1 is SGHTA and CDR2 is FQGNSA in the germline V gene. The CDR3: CASSNGLIADGYEQYF. For the CDR3, the DNA is TGTGCCAGCAGCAATGGTCTAATAGCGGATGGCTACGAGCAGTACTTC.